Presented here are 19 T cell receptor beta chains from one specimen sequenced in a study of preoperative IRX-2 immunotherapy in early breast cancer. This sample's treatment: preoperative locoregional IRX-2 cytokine immunotherapy. Sequenced by immunoSEQ multiplex PCR; TCRdb stores in-frame clones only, minus some. The profile shows about 38,000 clones, 82% of them singletons. The material sequenced was lymph node tissue, taken after IRX-2 immunotherapy. The receptor set was obtained from a human donor with breast cancer.

The chain joins TRBV19 to TRBJ1-5, with 8 nucleotides matching TRBD1. Trimming took 7 bases from V and 6 from J; bases not matched to a gene: 5. The CDR3 covers 13 residues. Germline V gene data show CDR1 as LNHDA and CDR2 as SQIVND (reference sequence). CDR3 DNA: TGTGCCAGTACCGGGGACAGGCCTCAGCCCCAGCATTTT. Its protein product is CASTGDRPQPQHF.

The V and J genes are TRBV5-1 and TRBJ1-1, with a tentative D call TRBD1 (6 bases). CDR1 is SGHRS, CDR2 YFSETQ, per germline. Trimming took off 3 bases at V and 5 bases at J, with 14 bases between the two ends. The CDR3 covers 14 residues. CDR3: CASSSNREGTEAFF. The CDR3, as DNA: TGCGCCAGCAGCTCCAACAGGGAGGGGACTGAAGCTTTCTTT. The entire variable domain, with the rest obtained from reference TRBV5-1 and TRBJ1-1, is as follows: KAGVTQTPRYLIKTRGQQVTLSCSPISGHRSVSWYQQTPGQGLQFLFEYFSETQRNKGNFPGRFSGRQFSNSRSEMNVSTLELGDSALYLCASSSNREGTEAFFGQGTRLTVV.

The J gene is TRBJ2-3, the V gene TRBV5-1; D tentatively fits TRBD1 or TRBD2 (5 bases each). V lost 5 bases and J lost 6, with 16 bases in between. Germline assignment: CDR1 SGHRS and CDR2 YFSETQ. This CDR3 region has 14 residues. CDR3 sequence: CASRWGINPDTQYF. The CDR3, as DNA: TGCGCCAGCAGGTGGGGGATTAATCCTGATACGCAGTATTTT.

This chain links TRBV5-1 with TRBJ2-7, with a possible D match to TRBD2 (6 bases). The CDR3 sequence is 15 residues long. Trimming took 3 bases from V and 2 from J, leaving 15 bases between them. CDR1 SGHRS and CDR2 YFSETQ come from the germline V gene. CDR3 DNA: TGCGCCAGCAGCTCGTTGAGCGGGTCCCCCTACGAGCAGTACTTC. As protein: CASSSLSGSPYEQYF.

The chain combines TRBV19 with TRBJ1-2; D remains unclear. Trimming cost V 3 bases and J 1 base, with 6 bases left between them. The CDR3 has 13 residues. Germline-derived CDR1 and CDR2 are LNHDA and SQIVND (reference sequence). CDR3 residues: CASSIQVNYGYTF. Here the CDR3 DNA reads TGTGCCAGTAGTATCCAGGTTAACTATGGCTACACCTTC.

This sequence joins TRBV19 and TRBJ2-7, with TRBD1 matching over 8 bases. This CDR3 is built from 14 residues. The ends lost 10 bases at V and 3 bases at J; junction bases unmatched: 11. The germline V gene has CDR1 LNHDA and CDR2 SQIVND (reference sequence). CDR3 coding DNA: TGTGCCACCACAGACAGGGGAATAAGCTACGAGCAGTACTTC. It specifies CATTDRGISYEQYF.

The genes are TRBV28 and TRBJ1-2, with unresolved D. The CDR3 sequence is 12 residues long. CDR1 MDHEN and CDR2 SYDVKM come from the germline V gene. V lost 7 bases to trimming and J lost 4 bases, with 10 bases between them. The CDR3 bases are TGTGCCAGCACCACGACAAGCTATGGCTACACCTTC. Translating gives CASTTTSYGYTF.

The J gene is TRBJ2-5, the V gene TRBV28; TRBD1 matches 9 bases. The CDR3 is 14 residues long. J was trimmed by 5 bases and V by 1 base; bases with no gene match: 2. In germline, CDR1 is MDHEN, CDR2 SYDVKM. The CDR3 DNA follows: TGTGCCAGCAGTTTATCGACAGGGGGGGAGACCCAGTACTTC. Its protein is CASSLSTGGETQYF.

V usage is TRBV7-4 and J usage is TRBJ2-1, with TRBD1 matching 8 bases. The J segment lost 5 bases and the V segment lost 5 bases, leaving 5 bases of the junction unmatched. This CDR3 contains 14 residues. The germline gives CDR1 SGHVT, CDR2 SQSDAQ. The CDR3 sequence is CASSQQGVHNEQFF. In DNA, the CDR3 is TGTGCCAGCAGCCAACAGGGGGTACACAATGAGCAGTTCTTC.

The chain joins TRBV23-1 to TRBJ1-4; 9 bases are shared with TRBD1. TRBV23-1 is reported as an ORF; its role is uncertain. J gave up 6 bases and V 6 bases, and 8 bases lay outside the gene matches. This CDR3 is built from 15 residues. CDR3 DNA sequence: TGCGCCAGCAGCCAAAACAGGGGGCGGGATGAAAAACTGTTTTTT. Protein product: CASSQNRGRDEKLFF.

The DNA of the CDR3 is TGCGCCAGCAGCAAGCTCGGGACAGGCACAGATACGCAGTATTTT. It translates to CASSKLGTGTDTQYF. The chain couples TRBV1 to TRBJ2-3; TRBD1 is the table's D call and was not checked against the DNA. TRBV1 is designated a pseudogene. The CDR3 contains 15 residues.

The chain uses TRBV11-3 and TRBJ2-3; D may match TRBD1 or TRBD2 (6 bases each). CDR1 and CDR2 from the germline V gene are SGHNT and YENEEA. The CDR3 is made up of 16 amino acids. V was shortened by 1 base and J by 0 bases, with 11 bases between the two germline ends. The CDR3 is CASSLGGAGSTDTQYF. DNA for the CDR3: TGTGCCAGCAGCTTAGGGGGGGCAGGGAGCACAGATACGCAGTATTTT.

The gene calls are TRBV18 and TRBJ2-7; no firm D call. Germline V gene data show CDR1 as KGHSH and CDR2 as LQKENI. The V and J ends lost 3 bases and 1 base respectively, with 10 bases between them. The CDR3 is 14 residues long. This CDR3 reads CASSPQGLSYEQYF. CDR3 coding DNA: TGTGCCAGCTCACCTCAAGGCTTATCCTACGAGCAGTACTTC.

The table lists this clone with a count of one. This chain links TRBV14 with TRBJ2-7, with unresolved D. The CDR3 is 13 amino acids. From germline, CDR1 is SGHDN and CDR2 FVKESK. V dropped 4 bases and J dropped 6 bases, with 13 bases sitting between them. This CDR3 is CASSPTRLGEQYF. The CDR3 DNA reads as TGTGCCAGCAGCCCCACGAGGCTTGGCGAGCAGTACTTC. The variable domain in full, with the rest retrieved from reference TRBV14 and TRBJ2-7, is EAGVTQFPSHSVIEKGQTVTLRCDPISGHDNLYWYRRVMGKEIKFLLHFVKESKQDESGMPNNRFLAERTGGTYSTLKVQPAELEDSGVYFCASSPTRLGEQYFGPGTRLTVT.

The V gene is TRBV10-1, the J gene TRBJ1-6, with D possibly matching TRBD1 (5 bases). Germline V gives CDR1 WNHNN, CDR2 SYGVQD (reference sequence). The length of the CDR3 is 15 residues. Trimming left V 0 bases short and J 14 bases short, with 17 bases between. The chain's CDR3 is CASSESSGPLGTLHF. The CDR3 bases are TGCGCCAGCAGTGAGTCCTCGGGACCCCTGGGGACCCTCCACTTT.

The J gene is TRBJ1-1, the V gene TRBV28; a weak D match, TRBD1 (6 bases). The ends were cut back, 11 bases at V and 2 bases at J, with 21 bases in the middle. This CDR3 contains 15 residues. CDR1 MDHEN and CDR2 SYDVKM come from the germline V gene. The CDR3 region is CAVSGGRISNTEAFF. The CDR3 DNA is TGTGCCGTGTCGGGGGGGCGAATCTCAAACACTGAAGCTTTCTTT.

The rearrangement links TRBV11-3 to TRBJ1-5; 10 bases map to TRBD1. J was trimmed by 7 bases and V by 5 bases; bases with no gene match: 5. This CDR3 is built from 14 residues. Germline V gene data show CDR1 as SGHNT and CDR2 as YENEEA. CDR3 sequence reads: CASSLGQGGQPQHF. In DNA, the CDR3 is TGTGCCAGCAGCCTAGGACAGGGGGGCCAGCCCCAGCATTTT.

The V gene is TRBV15, the J gene TRBJ1-5; D is unresolved. The germline V gene encodes CDR1 LNHNV and CDR2 YYDKDF (reference sequence). The V and J ends lost 1 base and 7 bases respectively, with 17 bases between them. This CDR3 spans 16 amino acids. The CDR3 protein is CATSRADLLGSQPQHF. The CDR3, as DNA: TGTGCCACCAGCAGAGCGGACCTCTTGGGATCGCAGCCCCAGCATTTT. The full variable domain, with the rest looked up from reference TRBV15 and TRBJ1-5, is DAMVIQNPRYQVTQFGKPVTLSCSQTLNHNVMYWYQQKSSQAPKLLFHYYDKDFNNEADTPDNFQSRRPNTSFCFLDIRSPGLGDTAMYLCATSRADLLGSQPQHFGDGTRLSIL.

The genes are TRBV11-3 and TRBJ2-7; the D gene is possibly TRBD1 (6 bases). This CDR3 region has 14 residues. Germline V lookup: CDR1 SGHNT, CDR2 YENEEA. V was trimmed by 8 bases and J by 5 bases, leaving 19 bases between them. CDR3 nucleotide sequence: TGTGCCAGCTCCCCGCAGGGGAGTCGGAACGAGCAGTACTTC. It encodes CASSPQGSRNEQYF.